Following are 28 T cell receptor beta chains from one sample sequenced in a study of T-cell reconstitution after alpha-beta-depleted transplantation in children. Preparation of the TCRbeta library was carried out with unique molecular identifiers. MiXCR, applied by TCRdb to the PCR reads, yields one record per CDR3 protein. Of about 510,000 distinct CDR3 sequences listed, roughly 10% are singletons. This specimen was PBMCs, mostly from graft donor cells, taken 180 days after TCRalphabeta/CD19-depleted stem cell transplant. These receptors all come from a female patient aged 2 to 10 who had a stem cell transplant for aplastic anemia, so the T cells may come from the graft donor.

This clonotype was detected many times. The chain is built from TRBV12-3 or TRBV12-4 and TRBJ1-5; TRBD1 aligns across 8 bases. Germline trimming cut 5 bases from V and 0 bases from J; bases unmatched to any gene: 3. The CDR3 has 15 amino acids. For the CDR3, the DNA is TGTGCCAGCAGTGGACAGGGTTCTAGCAATCAGCCCCAGCATTTT. Translation: CASSGQGSSNQPQHF.

This clonotype was counted a few times. V usage is TRBV12-3 or TRBV12-4 and J usage is TRBJ2-3; no clear D. The CDR3 sequence is 14 residues long. Trimming removed 7 bases from V and 3 bases from J, with 14 bases in between. CDR3 coding DNA: TGTGCCAGCACCCCTCCCCCCTTGACAGATACGCAGTATTTT. Its protein is CASTPPPLTDTQYF.

This clonotype has just a few counts. The J gene is TRBJ2-7, the V gene TRBV18; TRBD1 matches at 12 bases. Trimming took 1 base from V and 7 from J; bases not matched to a gene: 11. The CDR3 runs to 17 residues. CDR1 and CDR2 from the germline V gene are KGHSH and LQKENI. The CDR3 loop is CASSPRGQGASAREQYF. The DNA of the CDR3 is TGTGCCAGCTCACCACGGGGACAGGGGGCATCCGCCCGGGAGCAGTACTTC. The full variable domain, in which reference TRBV18 and TRBJ2-7 provide the parts outside the CDR3, is NAGVMQNPRHLVRRRGQEARLRCSPMKGHSHVYWYRQLPEEGLKFMVYLQKENIIDESGMPKERFSAEFPKEGPSILRIQQVVRGDSAAYFCASSPRGQGASAREQYFGPGTRLTVT.

In its sample, this clonotype was seen a few times. This chain joins TRBV11-3 and TRBJ2-1, with D uncertain. V was cut by 3 bases and J by 3 bases, with 21 bases left in between. Germline lookup yields CDR1 SGHNT and CDR2 YENEEA. This CDR3 region has 18 residues. CDR3 protein: CASSFPTPLKFLYNEQFF. CDR3 nucleotides: TGTGCCAGCAGCTTCCCAACTCCGCTAAAATTTCTCTACAATGAGCAGTTCTTC.

The V and J genes are TRBV11-1 and TRBJ1-1; possibly TRBD1 for D (5 bases). The V gene's germline CDR1 is SGHAT and CDR2 FQDESV (reference sequence). The V and J ends lost 8 bases and 0 bases respectively, with 13 bases between them. This CDR3 has 14 amino acids. The CDR3 region is CASGPGRMNTEAFF. Here the CDR3 DNA reads TGTGCCAGCGGGCCGGGACGTATGAACACTGAAGCTTTCTTT.

V usage is TRBV7-2 and J usage is TRBJ1-5; D is unclear. Trimming took off 8 bases at V and 7 bases at J, with 18 bases between the two ends. CDR3 size: 14 residues. Germline-derived CDR1 and CDR2 are SGHTA and FQGNSA. CDR3 loop: CASSTLWGGQPQHF. The CDR3 DNA sequence: TGTGCCAGCTCCACTTTGTGGGGTGGCCAGCCCCAGCATTTT.

In this sample, this clonotype turned up a few times. The gene calls are TRBV25-1 and TRBJ2-7; 12 bases map to TRBD2. The germline V gene has CDR1 MGHDK and CDR2 SYGVNS. This CDR3 spans 15 amino acids. V dropped 3 bases and J dropped 2; count of bases not matched to a gene: 2. The CDR3 loop reads CASSDGLAGTYEQYF. The CDR3 bases are TGTGCCAGCAGTGACGGACTAGCGGGAACCTACGAGCAGTACTTC.

CDR3 residues: CASSSDSRLGDGYTF. The CDR3 nucleotides are TGTGCCAGCAGTTCGGACAGCCGGCTTGGGGATGGCTACACCTTC. This rearrangement joins TRBV6-5 to TRBJ1-2, with D perhaps matching TRBD1 (6 bases). This CDR3 contains 15 residues. V gave up 4 bases and J gave up 6 bases, with 18 bases separating them. Germline loops: CDR1 MNHEY, CDR2 SVGAGI.

This clonotype came up a few times. V and J are TRBV11-1 and TRBJ2-7; TRBD1 matches 8 bases. The V segment lost 4 bases and the J segment 3 bases; nucleotides outside the gene matches: 8. In germline, CDR1 is SGHAT, CDR2 FQDESV (reference sequence). The CDR3 has 15 residues. CDR3 amino acids: CASSSDRDPFYEQYV. The CDR3 DNA reads TGTGCCAGCAGCTCGGACAGGGACCCCTTCTACGAGCAGTACGTC.

This chain uses TRBV7-9 with TRBJ1-5, with D maybe TRBD1 (5 bases). Trimming left V 1 base short and J 6 bases short, with 10 bases between. This CDR3 comprises 14 residues. Germline CDR1 reads SEHNR; CDR2 reads FQNEAQ (reference sequence). This CDR3 is CASSLGGTGQPQHF. DNA for the CDR3: TGTGCCAGCAGCTTAGGTGGGACGGGTCAGCCCCAGCATTTT.

The chain has TRBV11-2 and TRBJ2-2, with a possible D match to TRBD2 (6 bases). The CDR3 loop spans 15 amino acids. The germline CDR1 and CDR2 sequences are SGHAT and FQNNGV. V was clipped by 4 bases and J by 8 bases, with 17 bases between them. In nucleotides, the CDR3 is TGTGCCAGCAGCTCAACCCCGGGACTGCCGGGGGAGCTGTTTTTT. Protein: CASSSTPGLPGELFF.

The chain joins TRBV10-3 to TRBJ2-7; TRBD1 agrees at 8 bases. This CDR3 is 14 amino acids long. The V gene's germline CDR1 is ENHRY and CDR2 SYGVKD. The V and J ends lost 5 bases and 5 bases, in that order; junction bases with no gene match: 8. The CDR3 is CAISYGQGWNEQYF. The CDR3 bases are TGTGCCATCAGTTACGGACAGGGATGGAACGAGCAGTACTTC.

The CDR3 loop is CSASGTGGANTGELFF. CDR3 in DNA: TGCAGCGCGTCCGGGACAGGGGGCGCCAACACCGGGGAGCTGTTTTTT. The rearrangement links TRBV29-1 to TRBJ2-2; TRBD1 matches 12 bases. The CDR3 contains 16 residues. Germline-derived CDR1 and CDR2 are SQVTM and ANQGSEA. Germline trimming cut 7 bases from V and 2 bases from J; bases unmatched to any gene: 8.

The chain recombines TRBV4-3 with TRBJ1-5, with a tentative D call TRBD1 (6 bases). In germline, CDR1 is LGHNA, CDR2 YSLEER. The CDR3 has 15 residues. Trimming removed 0 bases from V and 3 bases from J, with 9 bases in between. CDR3 nucleotide sequence: TGCGCCAGCAGCCAAGAAGGGGGACCCAATCAGCCCCAGCATTTT. Its translation: CASSQEGGPNQPQHF.

On this clonotype: In this CDR3 the conserved last residue, phenylalanine or tryptophan, is missing, so a read error is likely. The gene calls are TRBV7-9 and TRBJ2-1; 10 bases line up with TRBD2. V shed 11 bases and J 0 bases; nucleotides not matched to a gene: 4. The CDR3 extends over 14 amino acids. CDR1 and CDR2 (germline): SEHNR, FQNEAQ (reference sequence). The CDR3 coding sequence is TGTGCCCACGCTAGCGGGAGCTCCTACAATGAGCAGTTCTTG. Its protein is CAHASGSSYNEQFL.

The J gene is TRBJ2-3, the V gene TRBV28; D may be TRBD1 (6 bases). Between the trimmed V and J ends, which lost 7 bases and 0 bases, there was a span of 17 bases. The length of the CDR3 is 16 residues. In germline, CDR1 is MDHEN, CDR2 SYDVKM. CDR3 bases: TGTGCCAGCAACTTCCCGGACAGTGCTAGCACAGATACGCAGTATTTT. It codes for CASNFPDSASTDTQYF.

This clonotype was seen only a few times. The J gene is TRBJ2-3, the V gene TRBV20-1; TRBD1 or TRBD2 may be the D gene (5 bases each). V dropped 2 bases and J dropped 0 bases, with 18 bases sitting between them. Germline lookup yields CDR1 DFQATT and CDR2 SNEGSKA (reference sequence). The CDR3 consists of 17 residues. The CDR3 reads CSARSLEGWESTDTQYF. The CDR3 nucleotides read TGCAGTGCTAGATCGCTTGAGGGGTGGGAGAGCACAGATACGCAGTATTTT.

This CDR3 is CASSETGQETQYF. Here the CDR3 DNA reads TGTGCCAGCAGTGAGACAGGCCAAGAGACCCAGTACTTC. V is TRBV25-1 and J is TRBJ2-5, with D possibly being TRBD1 (6 bases). Trimming stripped 3 bases from V and 1 base from J, with 6 bases between. The germline V gene has CDR1 MGHDK and CDR2 SYGVNS. The CDR3 covers 13 residues.

The gene calls are TRBV29-1 and TRBJ1-2; D remains unclear. V gave up 7 bases and J gave up 2 bases, with 14 bases separating them. Germline assignment: CDR1 SQVTM and CDR2 ANQGSEA. The CDR3 totals 13 residues. CDR3 coding DNA: TGCAGCGCCCAGGACGGCTCGAACTATGGCTACACCTTC. It is translated as CSAQDGSNYGYTF.

The chain carries TRBV6-2 or TRBV6-3 and TRBJ2-3; 8 nucleotides agree with TRBD2. J lost 3 bases, V lost 2 bases, and 4 bases had no gene match. CDR3 length: 15 residues. Germline-derived CDR1 and CDR2 are MNHEY and SVGEGT. The CDR3 reads CASSYPAGGTDTQYF. The CDR3 DNA reads as TGTGCCAGCAGTTACCCCGCGGGAGGAACAGATACGCAGTATTTT.

The gene calls are TRBV5-1 and TRBJ2-7; D gene unclear. The CDR3 is made up of 12 amino acids. The germline V gene encodes CDR1 SGHRS and CDR2 YFSETQ. Trimming took off 4 bases at V and 6 bases at J, with 11 bases between the two ends. The CDR3 DNA follows: TGCGCCAGCAGCGAGGAACGGAGCGAGCAGTACTTC. Protein sequence: CASSEERSEQYF.

This clonotype was seen repeatedly, ten times or more. This chain uses TRBV20-1 with TRBJ2-2; D may be TRBD2 (5 bases). The CDR3 contains 14 residues. With 3 bases removed from V and 8 bases from J, the gap between germline ends came to 16 bases. Germline V lookup: CDR1 DFQATT, CDR2 SNEGSKA (reference sequence). The CDR3: CSARGRRMAGELFF. The CDR3 DNA follows: TGCAGTGCTAGGGGGAGACGGATGGCTGGGGAGCTGTTTTTT.

This clonotype was detected only a few times. The chain is built from TRBV20-1 and TRBJ2-1; the D gene could be TRBD1 or TRBD2 (6 bases each). In germline, CDR1 is DFQATT, CDR2 SNEGSKA (reference sequence). The ends were cut back, 1 base at V and 2 bases at J, with 15 bases in the middle. The CDR3 extends over 16 amino acids. The CDR3 nucleotides are TGCAGTGCTAGAGTACTAGGGGGGAGGCCCTACAATGAGCAGTTCTTC. It yields the protein CSARVLGGRPYNEQFF.

V usage is TRBV20-1 and J usage is TRBJ1-3, with D uncertain. CDR1 and CDR2 (germline): DFQATT, SNEGSKA (reference sequence). The CDR3 has 14 residues. V lost 0 bases to trimming and J lost 0 bases, with 6 bases between them. This CDR3 is CSARESASGNTIYF. In DNA form, the CDR3 reads TGCAGTGCTAGAGAGTCAGCCTCTGGAAACACCATATATTTT.

This clonotype was recorded a few times. V usage is TRBV12-3 or TRBV12-4 and J usage is TRBJ1-5; 7 nucleotides agree with TRBD1. Trimming cost V 3 bases and J 3 bases; bases outside gene matches: 5. This CDR3 is built from 15 residues. CDR3 nucleotides: TGTGCCAGCAGTTTTGGGGACAGCAACAATCAGCCCCAGCATTTT. Protein sequence: CASSFGDSNNQPQHF.

At least ten counts were recorded for this clonotype. The chain links TRBV29-1 to TRBJ2-7, with D perhaps TRBD1 (5 bases). The CDR3 has 14 amino acids. Germline assignment: CDR1 SQVTM and CDR2 ANQGSEA. V was clipped by 0 bases and J by 7 bases, with 16 bases between them. DNA of the CDR3: TGCAGCGTTGAAGATGGCGCGGCAGGGCAAGAGCAGTACTTC. Its protein is CSVEDGAAGQEQYF.

This clonotype has a count of ten or more. The rearrangement joins TRBV7-9 to TRBJ2-7; 9 bases map to TRBD1. The CDR3 is 16 amino acids. J gave up 2 bases and V 5 bases, and 10 bases lay outside the gene matches. The germline V gene encodes CDR1 SEHNR and CDR2 FQNEAQ (reference sequence). CDR3 amino acids: CASSLNRGLWTYEQYF. The CDR3 region has the DNA TGTGCCAGCAGCCTTAACAGGGGGCTATGGACCTACGAGCAGTACTTC.

V gene TRBV20-1 combines with J gene TRBJ2-2; the match to TRBD2 covers 14 bases. Germline V CDR1 and CDR2: DFQATT, SNEGSKA (reference sequence). Losses at the gene ends were 6 bases for V and 3 bases for J; bases not matched to a gene: 6. CDR3 length: 16 amino acids. Here the CDR3 DNA reads TGCAGTGCCCGGGGACTAGCGGGAGCGGACACCGGGGAGCTGTTTTTT. This codes for CSARGLAGADTGELFF.